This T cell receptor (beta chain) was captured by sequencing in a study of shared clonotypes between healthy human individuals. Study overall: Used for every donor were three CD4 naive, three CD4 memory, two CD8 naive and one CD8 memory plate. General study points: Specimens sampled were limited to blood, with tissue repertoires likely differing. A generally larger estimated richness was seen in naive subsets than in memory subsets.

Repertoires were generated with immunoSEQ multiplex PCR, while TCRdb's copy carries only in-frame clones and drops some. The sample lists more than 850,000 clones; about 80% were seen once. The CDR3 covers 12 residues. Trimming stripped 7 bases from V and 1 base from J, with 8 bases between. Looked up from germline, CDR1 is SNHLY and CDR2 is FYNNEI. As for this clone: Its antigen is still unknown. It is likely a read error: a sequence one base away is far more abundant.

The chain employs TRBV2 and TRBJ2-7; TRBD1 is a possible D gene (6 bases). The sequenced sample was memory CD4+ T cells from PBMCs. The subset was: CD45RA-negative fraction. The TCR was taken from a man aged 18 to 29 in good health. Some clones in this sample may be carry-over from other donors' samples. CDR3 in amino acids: CASKDRSYEQYF. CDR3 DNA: TGTGCCAGCAAGGACAGATCCTACGAGCAGTACTTC.